A selection of T cell receptor beta chains follows, all from one sample in a study of identical twins. TCRdb ran MiXCR on the 5' RACE reads and lists one entry per CDR3 protein. The sample lists approximately 300,000 distinct CDR3 sequences, roughly 8.6% occurring once. In addition, the sample was reused for a study of yellow fever vaccine responses in identical twins.

Sequenced input: CD8+ T cells sorted from blood. These receptors were taken from a woman between 18 and 29 years old in good health. The CDR3 runs from the conserved cysteine through the conserved F or W. A D gene is named only where the DNA matches it firmly. Size values are once, few and many counts, or a class for expanded clones, and some rows have none.

J,length,size,D,V,CDR3,DNA
TRBJ2-7,14,few,NA,TRBV10-3,CAISPRGGDYEQYF,TGTGCCATCAGCCCCAGGGGGGGAGACTACGAGCAGTACTTC
TRBJ2-1,15,many,TRBD2,TRBV7-2,CASSLVGLAANEQFF,TGTGCCAGCAGCTTAGTAGGACTAGCAGCCAATGAGCAGTTCTTC
TRBJ2-1,17,few,TRBD2,TRBV7-9,CASIGLAGGLTYNEQFF,TGTGCCAGCATTGGGTTAGCGGGGGGTCTAACCTACAATGAGCAGTTCTTC
TRBJ2-3,15,few,TRBD2,TRBV27,CASTRTSGVTDTQYF,TGTGCCAGCACCCGGACTAGCGGAGTCACAGATACGCAGTATTTT
TRBJ2-7,13,few,TRBD1,TRBV20-1,CSASGTGWGEQYF,TGCAGTGCTAGTGGGACAGGGTGGGGCGAGCAGTACTTC
TRBJ2-5,16,NA,TRBD2,TRBV30,CAWTNPRTSAQETQYF,TGTGCCTGGACCAACCCGCGTACTAGCGCCCAAGAGACCCAGTACTTC
TRBJ2-7,18,many,TRBD2,TRBV4-1,CASSQVLIAGDGSYEQYF,TGCGCCAGCAGCCAAGTTCTGATAGCGGGAGATGGGTCCTACGAGCAGTACTTC
TRBJ1-5,17,few,TRBD1,TRBV6-1,CASSEDWTGDGYQPQHF,TGTGCCAGCAGTGAAGATTGGACAGGGGATGGTTATCAGCCCCAGCATTTT
TRBJ2-7,15,NA,TRBD1,TRBV7-9,CASRQTGTGGSEQYF,TGTGCCAGCAGACAAACCGGGACAGGGGGTAGCGAGCAGTACTTC
TRBJ2-1,11,many,NA,TRBV5-1,CASSIRVQKFF,TGCGCCAGCAGCATCCGGGTCCAAAAGTTCTTC
TRBJ2-1,16,many,NA,TRBV11-2,CASSLRQGCPYNEQFF,TGTGCCAGCAGCTTAAGGCAGGGGTGCCCTTACAATGAGCAGTTCTTC
TRBJ1-5,14,NA,TRBD1,TRBV30,CAWSVRQGSQPQHF,TGTGCCTGGAGTGTTCGACAGGGTTCTCAGCCCCAGCATTTT
TRBJ2-2,15,few,NA,TRBV4-3,CASSPSPQGSGELFF,TGCGCCAGCAGCCCATCCCCCCAGGGTTCCGGGGAGCTGTTTTTT
TRBJ2-1,14,NA,NA,TRBV7-9,CASSLPDRSSEQFF,TGTGCCAGCAGCCTACCTGACAGGTCCAGTGAGCAGTTCTTC
TRBJ2-2,15,NA,TRBD1,TRBV25-1,CASSQETGVAGELFF,TGTGCCAGCAGCCAGGAGACAGGGGTAGCCGGGGAGCTGTTTTTT
TRBJ2-1,15,many,TRBD1,TRBV3-1,CASSWDRGSYNEQFF,TGTGCCAGCAGCTGGGACAGGGGGAGCTACAATGAGCAGTTCTTC
TRBJ2-1,15,few,NA,TRBV7-9,CASSPTGGVHNEQFF,TGTGCCAGCAGCCCCACCGGCGGGGTCCACAATGAGCAGTTCTTC
TRBJ2-3,16,NA,TRBD1,TRBV6-2/TRBV6-3,CASSSLARGPPDTQYF,TGTGCCAGCAGTTCGTTAGCGAGGGGGCCGCCAGATACGCAGTATTTT
TRBJ2-3,15,NA,NA,TRBV7-2,CASSQTGPRTDTQYF,TGTGCCAGCAGCCAAACGGGGCCACGCACAGATACGCAGTATTTT
TRBJ2-3,18,many,TRBD2,TRBV4-2,CASSQSWTSGGATDTQYF,TGTGCCAGCAGCCAATCATGGACTAGCGGGGGGGCGACAGATACGCAGTATTTT
TRBJ2-3,13,NA,NA,TRBV10-3,CTISASGPDTQYF,TGTACCATCAGTGCGTCGGGACCAGATACGCAGTATTTT
TRBJ2-3,16,few,TRBD2,TRBV4-2,CASSQESGGATDTQYF,TGTGCCAGCAGCCAAGAAAGCGGGGGGGCCACAGATACGCAGTATTTT
TRBJ2-7,12,few,NA,TRBV5-5,CASSFHGDEQYF,TGTGCCAGCAGCTTTCACGGGGACGAGCAGTACTTC
TRBJ2-2,13,NA,NA,TRBV2,CASSVRIGELFFF,NA
TRBJ2-7,15,many,NA,TRBV4-3,CASSQDGYPGAEQYF,TGCGCCAGCAGCCAAGACGGGTACCCAGGCGCCGAGCAGTACTTC
TRBJ1-1,13,few,NA,TRBV9,CASSDRANTEAFF,TGTGCCAGCAGCGATAGGGCGAACACTGAAGCTTTCTTT
TRBJ1-1,13,few,NA,TRBV5-4,CASPGEVNTEAFF,TGTGCCAGTCCCGGGGAGGTCAACACTGAAGCTTTCTTT
TRBJ2-7,14,NA,NA,TRBV2,CASSDPGGGNEQYF,TGTGCCAGCAGTGACCCCGGTGGAGGGAACGAGCAGTACTTC
TRBJ2-3,15,many,TRBD2,TRBV20-1,CSATSGGLSTDTQYF,TGCAGTGCTACCAGCGGGGGGCTTAGCACAGATACGCAGTATTTT
TRBJ2-7,15,NA,NA,TRBV20-1,CSARDEDYPSYEQYF,TGCAGTGCTAGAGATGAGGACTATCCCTCCTACGAGCAGTACTTC
TRBJ1-1,13,many,NA,TRBV20-1,CSARDLRGTEAFF,TGCAGTGCTAGAGATCTACGGGGCACTGAAGCTTTCTTT
TRBJ2-3,14,few,NA,TRBV15,CATSKSRTEDTQYF,TGTGCCACCAGCAAGTCACGGACTGAAGATACGCAGTATTTT
TRBJ2-7,12,many,TRBD1,TRBV29-1,CSVEEGQIEQYF,TGCAGCGTTGAAGAGGGACAGATCGAGCAGTACTTC
TRBJ2-7,15,many,NA,TRBV20-1,CSARDYVGGSYEQYF,TGCAGTGCTAGAGATTACGTTGGGGGCTCCTACGAGCAGTACTTC
TRBJ2-1,16,NA,NA,TRBV27,CASSLSAGDTYNEQFF,TGTGCCAGCAGTTTATCTGCAGGGGACACCTACAATGAGCAGTTCTTC